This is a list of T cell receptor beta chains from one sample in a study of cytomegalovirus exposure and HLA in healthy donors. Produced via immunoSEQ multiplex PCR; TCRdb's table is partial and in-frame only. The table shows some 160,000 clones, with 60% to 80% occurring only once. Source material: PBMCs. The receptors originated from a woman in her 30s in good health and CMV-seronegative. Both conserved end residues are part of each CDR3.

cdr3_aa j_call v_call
CASSNPGQGAHEQYF TRBJ2-7 TRBV7-9
CASGGGQNEKLFF TRBJ1-4 TRBV5-1
CASSPANTGELFF TRBJ2-2 TRBV18
CASSQDRGYEQYF TRBJ2-7 TRBV4-2
CASSPRETQYF TRBJ2-5 TRBV2
CASMVGALGYTF TRBJ1-2 TRBV28
CASSFMRGTNTEAFF TRBJ1-1 TRBV13
CASRAGTAVYEQYF TRBJ2-7 TRBV28
CASSAILRGSSGANVLTF TRBJ2-6 TRBV7-8
CASSRDRANYGYTF TRBJ1-2 TRBV25-1
CASSLRTGNEGYTF TRBJ1-2 TRBV5-1
CASSVLTAGNEKLFF TRBJ1-4 TRBV6-1
CASILQGSGSPLHF TRBJ1-6 TRBV7-2
CASSLISGNGYTF TRBJ1-2 TRBV27
CASSEPTRGYTF TRBJ1-2 TRBV6-1
CASSEAVVRYGYTF TRBJ1-2 TRBV6-1
CASRGDRVGQPQHF TRBJ1-5 TRBV27
CASSSPDRGGEKLFF TRBJ1-4 TRBV5-1
CASSRNRAQNTEAFF TRBJ1-1 TRBV7-2
CASSVGLGGYNEQFF TRBJ2-1 TRBV9
CASSTGRAGAYNEQFF TRBJ2-1 TRBV5-1
CASSLVGQTYEQYF TRBJ2-7 TRBV5-1